This T cell receptor (beta chain) was captured by sequencing in a study of OX40 agonist ivuxolimab in advanced cancers. Germline V gene data show CDR1 as SGHRS and CDR2 as YFSETQ. This CDR3 region has 16 residues. The J segment lost 2 bases and the V segment lost 0 bases, leaving 6 bases of the junction unmatched. Clones were sequenced by immunoSEQ multiplex PCR, and TCRdb holds only the in-frame ones, with some missing. Seen here are 90,000 to 100,000 clones, roughly nine tenths observed once, and the top ten hold around 0.8%. The rearrangement joins TRBV5-1 to TRBJ2-3; TRBD2 matches 7 bases. This clonotype was sampled from an adult with an advanced solid tumor such as melanoma, head and neck, liver or kidney cancer. This specimen consisted of CD4+ or CD8+ T cells sorted from blood, obtained in a trial of the OX40 agonist ivuxolimab. In nucleotides, the CDR3 is TGCGCCAGCAGCTTGGGCGGACTAGGATCCACAGATACGCAGTATTTT. Its translation is CASSLGGLGSTDTQYF.